These 3 T cell receptor beta chains share one sample of origin, sequenced in a study of OX40 agonist ivuxolimab in advanced cancers. To prepare the library, the immunoSEQ multiplex PCR assay was applied. The clones in this table, taken by TCRdb from immuneACCESS, are in-frame only. Not every clone is retained; where verified, under half of the shortfall comes from an unresolved V gene, and the cause of the rest is unknown. The sample records 80,000 to 130,000 clones, 90% of which are singletons. The leading ten clones occupy 0.31% of the sample. The sequenced sample was CD4+ or CD8+ T cells sorted from blood, obtained in a trial of the OX40 agonist ivuxolimab. These TCRs come from an adult with an advanced solid tumor such as melanoma, head and neck, liver or kidney cancer.

This sequence joins TRBV28 and TRBJ1-1, with no clear D. This CDR3 spans 12 amino acids. CDR1 is MDHEN, CDR2 SYDVKM, per germline. Trimming took 6 bases from V and 4 from J, leaving 9 bases between them. CDR3 region: CASRREATEAFF. Written as DNA, the CDR3 is TGTGCCAGCAGAAGGGAGGCCACTGAAGCTTTCTTT.

V gene TRBV6-5 combines with J gene TRBJ1-5, with unresolved D. Germline loops: CDR1 MNHEY, CDR2 SVGAGI. CDR3 length equals 14 residues. V shed 5 bases and J shed 6 bases, with 14 bases lying between them. CDR3 coding DNA: TGTGCCAGCAGTCCCCGGAAGGGTGGTCAGCCCCAGCATTTT. This codes for CASSPRKGGQPQHF.

The chain has TRBV28 and TRBJ2-7, with 10 bases that match TRBD2. The V and J ends lost 6 bases and 12 bases, in that order; junction bases with no gene match: 14. The CDR3 extends over 14 amino acids. CDR1 and CDR2 (germline): MDHEN, SYDVKM. CDR3 in amino acids: CASRTASGSIRPYF. DNA of the CDR3: TGTGCCAGCAGGACGGCTAGCGGGAGCATACGTCCGTACTTC.